This T cell receptor beta chain is drawn from a study of cytomegalovirus exposure and HLA in healthy donors. Study-wide findings and caveats: A later analysis revealed that TCR association rates differed between HLA loci, peaking at DRB1 and bottoming out at HLA-C.

CDR3 size: 18 residues. In germline, CDR1 is LGHNA, CDR2 YNFKEQ. The ends were cut back, 1 base at V and 2 bases at J, with 18 bases in the middle. PCR primers comprised 60 Vbeta and 13 Jbeta primers. The table came from immunoSEQ multiplex PCR; TCRdb's copy has only in-frame clones and leaves some out. This repertoire shows about 150,000 clones, approximately 74% found once; its top ten account for roughly 4%. In this sample, this clone turned up a few times. Its target is not known. The material sequenced was PBMCs. This clonotype was obtained from a man between 18 and 29 years old in good health and CMV-seropositive. This chain links TRBV4-2 with TRBJ2-1; tentative D call: TRBD1 (5 bases). The chain's CDR3 is CASSQVGVGRFTYNEQFF. The DNA of the CDR3 is TGTGCCAGCAGCCAAGTTGGTGTGGGGCGATTCACCTACAATGAGCAGTTCTTC.